This is a list of T cell receptor beta chains from one sample in a study of blood T cell repertoires in COVID-19. The table came from immunoSEQ multiplex PCR; TCRdb's copy has only in-frame clones and leaves some out. Among 200,000 to 300,000 clones, around nine tenths were seen once, and the ten largest hold roughly 4.9%. What was sequenced was peripheral blood. Receptors were obtained from an older woman with COVID-19, enrolled during active disease. Both conserved end residues are part of each CDR3. The D gene is left open where the match is weak. Not every row has a clone size; where given, it reads once, few, many or a size class.

abundance	d_gene	v_gene	j_gene	CDR3aa	CDR3nt
.	TRBD1	TRBV28	TRBJ1-1	CAGQGGTEAFF	TGTGCCGGTCAGGGGGGAACTGAAGCTTTCTTT
once	.	TRBV25-1	TRBJ2-5	CASSESNSRQETQYF	TGTGCCAGCAGTGAATCCAACAGCCGACAAGAGACCCAGTACTTC
.	.	TRBV28	TRBJ2-1	CASSLSPWSYNEQFF	TGTGCCAGCAGTTTATCACCGTGGAGTTACAATGAGCAGTTCTTC
.	.	TRBV19	TRBJ2-7	CASSILGPPYEQYF	TGTGCCAGTAGTATCCTGGGGCCTCCCTACGAGCAGTACTTC
.	.	TRBV19	TRBJ2-1	CASRYTNEQFF	TGTGCCAGTAGATACACCAATGAGCAGTTCTTC
.	.	TRBV30	TRBJ1-6	CAWLPTANSPLHF	TGTGCCTGGTTACCGACAGCAAATTCACCCCTCCACTTT
.	TRBD1	TRBV19	TRBJ1-2	CASSVTTGSGSVGGYTF	TGTGCCAGTAGTGTAACGACAGGGTCCGGATCCGTAGGTGGCTACACCTTC
.	.	TRBV19	TRBJ1-5	CASSISQFSNQPQHF	TGTGCCAGTAGTATAAGTCAGTTTAGCAATCAGCCCCAGCATTTT
.	TRBD2	TRBV5-1	TRBJ2-1	CASSLVAGTSGTNEQFF	TGCGCCAGCAGCTTGGTCGCCGGGACTAGCGGGACCAATGAGCAGTTCTTC
.	.	TRBV29-1	TRBJ1-1	CSVGPGHSTEAFF	TGCAGCGTTGGGCCTGGACATTCCACTGAAGCTTTCTTT
.	TRBD2	TRBV5-1	TRBJ2-5	CASTPVGRLETQYF	TGCGCCAGCACCCCGGTCGGGAGGCTGGAGACCCAGTACTTC
.	TRBD2	TRBV11-3	TRBJ2-1	CASSSTSARSNEQFF	TGTGCCAGCAGTTCAACTAGCGCCAGGAGCAATGAGCAGTTCTTC
few	TRBD2	TRBV7-9	TRBJ2-2	CASSLTSGHTGELFF	TGTGCCAGCAGCTTAACTAGCGGGCACACCGGGGAGCTGTTTTTT
.	.	TRBV7-8	TRBJ1-1	CASSTGGVGWNTEAFF	TGTGCCAGCAGCACCGGGGGGGTAGGGTGGAACACTGAAGCTTTCTTT
.	TRBD2	TRBV6-2/TRBV6-3	TRBJ2-3	CASSYLGGRGGDTQYF	TGTGCCAGCAGTTACCTGGGCGGGAGAGGAGGTGATACGCAGTATTTT
.	.	TRBV4-1	TRBJ2-1	CASSQAPTRGEQFF	TGCGCCAGCAGCCAAGCCCCGACAAGGGGTGAGCAGTTCTTC
.	TRBD1	TRBV19	TRBJ2-7	CASKRQGAREQYF	TGTGCCAGCAAAAGACAGGGGGCGCGGGAGCAGTACTTC
.	.	TRBV24-1	TRBJ2-2	CATSDFLTRGSGTGELFF	TGTGCCACCAGTGATTTCTTGACGCGAGGTTCGGGCACCGGGGAGCTGTTTTTT
.	.	TRBV13	TRBJ2-1	CASSAGSGVQNEQFF	TGTGCCAGCAGCGCCGGTAGCGGTGTTCAGAATGAGCAGTTCTTC
.	TRBD2	TRBV30	TRBJ2-1	CAWDRKREFEGREQFF	TGTGCCTGGGACAGGAAGCGGGAGTTCGAAGGGCGCGAGCAGTTCTTC
once	TRBD1	TRBV29-1	TRBJ2-2	CSVPGQGFLTGELFF	TGCAGCGTCCCGGGACAGGGGTTTTTGACCGGGGAGCTGTTTTTT
.	TRBD1	TRBV11-3	TRBJ2-5	CASSLSTGGFFETQYF	TGTGCCAGCAGCTTATCGACAGGGGGCTTTTTTGAGACCCAGTACTTC
.	TRBD1	TRBV3-1/TRBV3-2	TRBJ1-6	CASSSRGNSPLHF	TGTGCCAGCAGCTCCAGGGGGAACTCACCCCTCCACTTT
.	TRBD1	TRBV7-3	TRBJ1-1	CASSSSRTGKAFF	TGTGCCAGCAGCTCCTCCCGGACAGGGAAAGCTTTCTTT
.	.	TRBV7-6	TRBJ1-4	CASSLSGTVNEKLFF	TGTGCCAGCAGCTTAAGCGGGACGGTTAATGAAAAACTGTTTTTT
few	TRBD2	TRBV5-4	TRBJ2-5	CASSMGLAGLETQYF	TGTGCCAGCAGCATGGGACTAGCGGGATTGGAGACCCAGTACTTC
.	TRBD1	TRBV5-5	TRBJ2-5	CASSYIRTGQGETQYF	TGTGCCAGCAGCTATATTCGGACAGGGCAGGGGGAGACCCAGTACTTC
.	TRBD1	TRBV15	TRBJ2-1	CATSTLDRDYNEQFF	TGTGCCACCAGCACCCTTGACAGGGACTACAATGAGCAGTTCTTC
.	.	TRBV28	TRBJ1-1	CASVETGSMNTEAFF	TGTGCCAGCGTAGAAACAGGGTCCATGAACACTGAAGCTTTCTTT
once	TRBD2	TRBV15	TRBJ2-3	CATSVRLAVADTQYF	TGTGCCACCAGCGTAAGACTAGCGGTCGCAGATACGCAGTATTTT
.	.	TRBV30	TRBJ1-6	CAWSVKGPTGDSPLHF	TGTGCCTGGAGTGTAAAGGGCCCCACCGGGGATTCACCCCTCCACTTT
.	TRBD1	TRBV13	TRBJ1-3	CASSLLGTQGAGNTIYF	TGTGCCAGCAGCTTATTGGGAACTCAGGGGGCTGGAAACACCATATATTTT
.	.	TRBV5-1	TRBJ2-3	CASSLTRSTDTQYF	TGCGCCAGCAGCTTAACGAGGAGCACAGATACGCAGTATTTT
once	TRBD1	TRBV28	TRBJ1-3	CASKTDRVIGNTIYF	TGTGCCAGCAAAACGGACAGGGTAATTGGAAACACCATATATTTT
.	.	TRBV12-3/TRBV12-4	TRBJ1-2	CASRIGVGGYTF	TGTGCCAGCAGGATAGGGGTTGGTGGCTACACCTTC
.	.	TRBV30	TRBJ2-4	CAWSVQMTGVAYF	TGTGCCTGGAGTGTACAAATGACAGGAGTGGCGTACTTC
once	.	TRBV9	TRBJ1-2	CASSVETGPRHYGYTF	TGTGCCAGCAGCGTAGAGACAGGTCCTAGACACTATGGCTACACCTTC
.	.	TRBV2	TRBJ2-1	CASSVGDSQGNEQFF	TGTGCCAGCAGTGTCGGGGACTCTCAGGGCAATGAGCAGTTCTTC
.	.	TRBV7-2	TRBJ1-5	CASSVQSGRENQPQHF	TGTGCCAGCAGCGTACAGTCGGGACGGGAGAATCAGCCCCAGCATTTT
.	TRBD2	TRBV9	TRBJ2-3	CASSIQAGGPLDTQYF	TGTGCCAGCAGCATCCAAGCGGGAGGGCCTCTAGATACGCAGTATTTT
.	.	TRBV21-1	TRBJ2-1	CASSKGSRGEGSYNEQFF	TGTGCCAGCAGCAAAGGAAGCAGGGGAGAGGGATCCTACAATGAGCAGTTCTTC
.	.	TRBV9	TRBJ1-6	CASSALTGYNSPLHF	TGTGCCAGCAGCGCCCTCACAGGTTATAATTCACCCCTCCACTTT
.	.	TRBV28	TRBJ1-2	CASSLRGDYGYTF	TGTGCCAGCAGTTTACGGGGGGACTATGGCTACACCTTC
once	.	TRBV7-3	TRBJ2-7	CASSLQGNPRDGRSYEQYF	TGTGCCAGCAGCTTACAGGGGAACCCCAGGGACGGCCGTTCCTACGAGCAGTACTTC
.	TRBD2	TRBV6-5	TRBJ2-2	CASRVLAGGPGELFF	TGTGCCAGCAGGGTTCTAGCGGGAGGGCCTGGGGAGCTGTTTTTT
.	.	TRBV15	TRBJ1-5	CATSRDRGYNQPQHF	TGTGCCACCAGCAGAGATAGAGGTTACAATCAGCCCCAGCATTTT
.	.	TRBV2	TRBJ2-3	CASSRRADTQYF	TGTGCCAGCAGCCGCAGGGCGGATACGCAGTATTTT
.	.	TRBV19	TRBJ1-2	CASTPPGGYGYTF	TGTGCCAGTACCCCCCCCGGGGGCTATGGCTACACCTTC
.	.	TRBV21-1	TRBJ1-5	CASSPTGTGAHQPQHF	TGTGCCAGCAGCCCCACCGGGACAGGGGCCCATCAGCCCCAGCATTTT
few	TRBD1	TRBV7-7	TRBJ2-2	CASSNHRGSDTGELFF	TGTGCCAGCAGCAACCACAGGGGATCGGACACCGGGGAGCTGTTTTTT